This T cell receptor beta chain derives from a study of blood T cell repertoires in COVID-19. Study-wide context: Samples of COVID-19 (acute and convalescent) were obtained from the United States, Italy and Spain.

TCRdb's table, derived via immunoSEQ multiplex PCR, lists solely in-frame clones and lacks some. Among around 170,000 clones listed, roughly nine tenths were seen once. Everyone who took part was roughly 18 to 89 years old, and they came from over 20 US areas. This CDR3 comprises 14 residues. Per the germline V gene, CDR1 is SGHVS and CDR2 is FQNEAQ. V dropped 7 bases and J dropped 2 bases, with 13 bases sitting between them. The source material was PBMCs or T cells enriched from blood (not recorded which). The TCR originated in a woman between 50 and 59 years old who had recovered from COVID-19. The rearrangement links TRBV7-8 to TRBJ2-3; D might be TRBD2 (5 bases). CDR3 bases: TGTGCCAGCAAACGGGATCTCAACACAGATACGCAGTATTTT. This encodes CASKRDLNTDTQYF.